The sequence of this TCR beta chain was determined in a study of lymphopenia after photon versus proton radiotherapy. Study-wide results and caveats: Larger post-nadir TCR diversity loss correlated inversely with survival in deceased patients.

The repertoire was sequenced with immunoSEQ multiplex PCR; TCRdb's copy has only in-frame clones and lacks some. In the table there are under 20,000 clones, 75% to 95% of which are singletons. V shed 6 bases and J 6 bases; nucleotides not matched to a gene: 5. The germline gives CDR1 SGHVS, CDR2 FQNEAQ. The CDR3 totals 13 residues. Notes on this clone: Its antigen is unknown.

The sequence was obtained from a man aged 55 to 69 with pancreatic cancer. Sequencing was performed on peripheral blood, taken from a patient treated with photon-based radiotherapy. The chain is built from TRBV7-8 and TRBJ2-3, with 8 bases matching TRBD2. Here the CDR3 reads CASREPGGDTQYF. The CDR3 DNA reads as TGTGCCAGCAGGGAGCCGGGGGGGGATACGCAGTATTTT.